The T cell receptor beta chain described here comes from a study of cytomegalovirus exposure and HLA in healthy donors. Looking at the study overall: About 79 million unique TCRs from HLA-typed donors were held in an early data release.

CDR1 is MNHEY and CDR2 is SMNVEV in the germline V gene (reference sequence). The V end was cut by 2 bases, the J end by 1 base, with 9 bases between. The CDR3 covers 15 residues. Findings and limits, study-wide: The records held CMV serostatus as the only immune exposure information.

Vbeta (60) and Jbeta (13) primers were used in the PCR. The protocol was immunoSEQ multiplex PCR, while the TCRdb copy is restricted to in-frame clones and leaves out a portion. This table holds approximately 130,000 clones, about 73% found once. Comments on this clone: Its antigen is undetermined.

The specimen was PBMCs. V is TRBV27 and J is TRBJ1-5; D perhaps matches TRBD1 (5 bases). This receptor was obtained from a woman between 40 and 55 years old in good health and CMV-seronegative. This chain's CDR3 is CASSLMAGSNQPQHF. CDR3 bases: TGTGCCAGCAGTTTAATGGCAGGGAGCAATCAGCCCCAGCATTTT.